The clone carrying this T cell receptor beta chain showed up just once. The entry originates in a study of blood T cell repertoires in COVID-19. This CDR3 is 15 amino acids long. The V gene's germline CDR1 is SGHTA and CDR2 FQGNSA. J gave up 10 bases and V 5 bases, and 14 bases lay outside the gene matches. Profiled with immunoSEQ multiplex PCR; TCRdb holds only in-frame clones, not every one. The sample lists 200,000 to 250,000 clones; around 82% were seen once. This chain connects TRBV7-2 to TRBJ2-1; 7 bases are shared with TRBD1. The sequenced sample was peripheral blood. The clonotype was recovered from a human donor in a cohort sampled during active COVID-19. The chain's CDR3 is CASSPNWLTGNEQFF. As DNA, the CDR3 is TGTGCCAGCAGCCCGAACTGGTTGACAGGGAACGAGCAGTTCTTC.